This record looks at one TCR beta chain sequence and its context. This specimen comes from a study of spatial heterogeneity in lung cancer. At the level of the study: As counted in raw reads, each unique TCR and UMI combination appeared more than ten times on average.

Time point: sample taken at primary tumor resection. The donor group consisted of 72 patients who had untreated, early-stage non-small cell lung cancer. No cells were sorted before sequencing. The whole RNA sequenced was extracted from tumor, nontumor lung or frozen PBMC. The germline V gene has CDR1 DFQATT and CDR2 SNEGSKA (reference sequence). The CDR3 extends over 15 amino acids. The V end lost 1 base, the J end lost 5 bases, and 15 bases lay between the germline ends. Unique molecular identifiers tagged every individual TCR cDNA molecule. TCRdb redid the calling of the 5' RACE reads with MiXCR, one entry per CDR3 protein. The sample includes tens of thousands of distinct CDR3 sequences, less than 9% of them seen just once.

The specimen comprised PBMCs, sampled at surgery. J is TRBJ2-1 and V is TRBV20-1; D is unclear. The sequence derives from a female donor with early-stage non-small cell lung cancer. Written as DNA, the CDR3 is TGCAGTGCTAGAGGTGGTTCCTTACGACACAATGAGCAGTTCTTC. This codes for CSARGGSLRHNEQFF.